This is a list of T cell receptor beta chains from one sample in a study of blood T cells in healthy people across ages. TCRdb processed the 5' RACE reads anew with MiXCR; each CDR3 protein has one entry. This table has about 750,000 distinct CDR3 sequences, 53% appearing once. Sequencing used blood. The origin of the receptors is a man older than 75 in good health. The CDR3 runs from the conserved cysteine through the conserved F or W. A D gene is named only where the DNA matches it firmly. Not every row has a clone size; where given, it reads once, few, many or a size class.

TRBV6-1	TRBD2	TRBJ2-1	-	CASSLRWQTSGNNEQFF	TGTGCCAGCAGTCTCCGTTGGCAGACTAGCGGAAACAATGAGCAGTTCTTC
TRBV21-1	-	TRBJ2-2	-	CASSKAGSGSANTGELFF	TGTGCCAGCAGCAAAGCCGGTAGCGGGAGCGCAAACACCGGGGAGCTGTTTTTT
TRBV6-5	TRBD2	TRBJ2-5	once	CTSSLSGLAPQETQYF	TGTACCAGCAGTTTGAGCGGACTAGCGCCACAAGAGACCCAGTACTTC
TRBV27	TRBD1	TRBJ1-2	-	CASRPRDRGPTFYGYTF	TGTGCCAGCAGGCCTCGGGACAGGGGGCCCACCTTCTATGGCTACACCTTC
TRBV6-5	-	TRBJ2-3	-	CASSYSPSADAYF	TGTGCCAGCAGTTACTCTCCTAGCGCAGACGCGTATTTT
TRBV4-1	TRBD2	TRBJ2-5	-	CASSQLAGGLLGETQYF	TGCGCCAGCAGCCAACTAGCGGGAGGCCTTCTAGGAGAGACCCAGTACTTC
TRBV3-1	-	TRBJ2-3	few	CASSQFGASREYAYF	TGTGCCAGCAGCCAATTCGGGGCTTCTCGGGAATACGCGTATTTT
TRBV14	-	TRBJ1-1	once	CASSPYRDSATEAFF	TGTGCCAGCAGCCCCTACAGGGATTCAGCCACTGAAGCTTTCTTT
TRBV6-5	-	TRBJ1-2	-	CASRLTGTLYGYTF	TGTGCCAGCAGGCTGACCGGGACCCTCTATGGCTACACCTTC
TRBV24-1	TRBD1	TRBJ1-2	-	CATSDRGNYGYTF	TGTGCCACCAGTGACAGGGGGAACTATGGCTACACCTTC
TRBV20-1	TRBD2	TRBJ2-7	-	CSAREPGAGAYEQYF	TGCAGTGCTAGAGAACCCGGGGCGGGAGCGTACGAGCAGTACTTC
TRBV20-1	TRBD2	TRBJ2-7	few	CSAFPASGNPSSYEQYF	TGCAGTGCTTTCCCGGCTAGCGGGAATCCTTCCTCCTACGAGCAGTACTTC
TRBV3-1	TRBD2	TRBJ2-7	few	CASSQALAGFYEQYF	TGTGCCAGCAGCCAAGCGCTAGCGGGGTTCTACGAGCAGTACTTC
TRBV29-1	-	TRBJ2-7	few	CSVAASGVRYSYEQYF	TGCAGCGTTGCGGCCTCCGGTGTGCGGTACTCCTACGAGCAGTACTTC
TRBV24-1	-	TRBJ2-2	-	CATSVASRELFF	TGTGCCACCAGTGTAGCGTCCCGGGAGCTGTTTTTT
TRBV20-1	-	TRBJ1-1	-	CSASSIGRPNTEAFF	TGCAGTGCTAGTTCTATCGGACGGCCGAACACTGAAGCTTTCTTT
TRBV9	-	TRBJ2-6	-	CASNQGVRSGANVLTF	TGTGCCAGCAATCAGGGAGTCCGTTCTGGGGCCAACGTCCTGACTTTC
TRBV14	-	TRBJ1-2	once	CASSRGTQANYGYTF	TGTGCCAGCAGCCGAGGGACCCAGGCTAACTATGGCTACACCTTC
TRBV12-3/TRBV12-4	-	TRBJ2-5	-	CASRPEGEPAATQYF	TGTGCCAGCAGGCCCGAGGGGGAGCCAGCGGCGACCCAGTACTTC
TRBV6-5	-	TRBJ1-6	-	CASSYRRGGDSPLHF	TGTGCCAGCAGTTACAGGCGCGGGGGGGATTCACCCCTCCACTTT
TRBV12-3/TRBV12-4	-	TRBJ1-6	-	CASSPGNTLHF	TGTGCCAGCAGTCCGGGTAACACCCTCCACTTT
TRBV9	-	TRBJ2-7	-	CASSAPARRHLPHEQYF	TGTGCCAGCAGCGCCCCCGCCCGGCGCCACCTACCCCACGAGCAGTACTTC
TRBV12-3/TRBV12-4	-	TRBJ2-1	-	CASRSRGVPTNEQFF	TGTGCCAGCAGGTCTAGAGGGGTTCCGACCAATGAGCAGTTCTTC